In its sample, the clone carrying this T cell receptor (beta chain) was seen many times. TCRdb reprocessed the 5' RACE reads with MiXCR, giving one entry per CDR3 protein. The table records 13,000 to 15,000 distinct CDR3 sequences, roughly a fifth of them present only once. The sample originates from a study of T-cell memory formation after mild COVID-19. Trimming cost V 0 bases and J 0 bases, with 12 bases left between them. The CDR3 contains 16 residues. Germline-derived CDR1 and CDR2 are DFQATT and SNEGSKA (reference sequence). The source material was PBMCs or a T cell subset sorted from them (not recorded which). The sequence came from an adult woman who had mild COVID-19 (a few samples of this study predate the infection). Cell type and time point are not known. The genes are TRBV20-1 and TRBJ2-1, with D uncertain. CDR3 sequence reads: CSARDPNGSSYNEQFF. The CDR3 DNA sequence: TGCAGTGCTAGAGATCCCAACGGAAGCTCCTACAATGAGCAGTTCTTC.